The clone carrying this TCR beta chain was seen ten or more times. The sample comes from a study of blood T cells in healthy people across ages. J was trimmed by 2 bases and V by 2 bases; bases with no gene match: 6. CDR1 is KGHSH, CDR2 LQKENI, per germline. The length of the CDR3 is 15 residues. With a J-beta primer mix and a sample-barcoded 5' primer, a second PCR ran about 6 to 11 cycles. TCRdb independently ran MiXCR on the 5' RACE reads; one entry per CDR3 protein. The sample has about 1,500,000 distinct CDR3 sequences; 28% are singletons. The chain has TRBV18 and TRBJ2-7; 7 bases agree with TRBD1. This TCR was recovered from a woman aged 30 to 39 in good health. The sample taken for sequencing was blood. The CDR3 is CASSPGTAEAYEQYF. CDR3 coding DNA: TGTGCCAGCTCACCAGGGACAGCCGAGGCCTACGAGCAGTACTTC.